Detailed here is one T cell receptor (beta chain). This sample was included in a study of response to subunit inactivated influenza vaccine. V gave up 6 bases and J gave up 7 bases, with 15 bases separating them. CDR3 length: 13 residues. Germline V lookup: CDR1 DFQATT, CDR2 SNEGSKA (reference sequence). TCRdb ran MiXCR on the RT-PCR reads and lists one entry per CDR3 protein. The profile shows 650,000 to 800,000 distinct CDR3 sequences, around 20% of them singletons. The origin of this receptor is a man in his fifties who received an inactivated influenza vaccine. The sample was PBMCs from blood, taken about 5 days after vaccination. The chain uses TRBV20-1 and TRBJ2-2; D may correspond to TRBD1 or TRBD2 (5 bases each). The CDR3 bases are TGCAGTGCCCGAGGGGTTGGTGACGGGGAGCTGTTTTTT. Its protein is CSARGVGDGELFF.